The 26 T cell receptor beta chains listed next were all sequenced from one sample in a study of Graves' ophthalmopathy and Graves' hyperthyroidism. RNA transcripts served as template for amplifying TCR beta CDR3 sequences. An opening RT-PCR round employed HTBI primers and preceded a second-round multiplex PCR. TCRdb used MiXCR to reprocess the multiplex PCR reads, holding one entry per CDR3 protein. The sample holds hundreds of thousands of distinct CDR3 sequences, about 20% seen once. Material: peripheral blood. The source is a woman aged 18-30 years with stable Graves' hyperthyroidism. Some clones in this sample may be carry-over from other donors' samples.

As for this clonotype: This sequence may be a read error, since a much larger clone differs from it by one base. The DNA for the CDR3 is TGTGCCAGCAGCTTAGCGCGGGGGGCGGAAGCTTGCTTT. This gives the protein CASSLARGAEACF. The J gene is TRBJ1-1, the V gene TRBV7-9; D is possibly TRBD1 (6 bases). The CDR3 spans 13 residues. Germline V gene sequence: CDR1 SEHNR, CDR2 FQNEAQ (reference sequence).

With regard to this clonotype: This may be a read error: a much more frequent sequence differs by one nucleotide. The V and J genes are TRBV12-3 or TRBV12-4 and TRBJ2-4; D perhaps matches TRBD1 (6 bases). This CDR3 region has 17 residues. In nucleotides, the CDR3 is TGTGCCAGCAGCCCGGACAGATGGACGCTAGCCAAAAACATTAAGTACTTC. It specifies CASSPDRWTLAKNIKYF.

This sequence joins TRBV28 and TRBJ1-5; unclear D gene. Trimming left V 1 base short and J 9 bases short, with 16 bases between. Germline CDR1 reads MDHEN; CDR2 reads SYDVKM. The CDR3 runs 15 residues. This chain's CDR3 is CASSLSQGLVGPQHF. The CDR3 DNA is TGTGCCAGCAGTTTATCCCAAGGCCTCGTGGGGCCCCAGCATTTT.

This clonotype has just a few counts. The rearrangement uses TRBV27 and TRBJ2-5; D is perhaps TRBD2 (6 bases). Looked up from germline, CDR1 is MNHEY and CDR2 is SMNVEV (reference sequence). V gave up 5 bases and J gave up 0 bases, with 16 bases separating them. The CDR3 length is 16 residues. The CDR3 region is CASSRRGFADQETQYF. CDR3 sequence (DNA): TGTGCCAGCAGTCGCCGGGGGTTCGCGGACCAAGAGACCCAGTACTTC.

This clonotype was counted many times. CDR3 residues: CASSFGLSTEAFF. The CDR3 DNA sequence: TGTGCCAGCAGCTTTGGGTTGTCGACTGAAGCTTTCTTT. This chain uses TRBV7-9 with TRBJ1-1; D gene unclear. V dropped 3 bases and J dropped 5 bases, with 10 bases sitting between them. CDR3 length: 13 residues. CDR1 and CDR2 (germline): SEHNR, FQNEAQ (reference sequence).

Here the CDR3 reads CASRKVPGPIYEQYF. CDR3 sequence (DNA): TGTGCCAGCAGAAAAGTACCGGGACCCATTTACGAGCAGTACTTC. This chain links TRBV6-1 with TRBJ2-7; D possibly uses TRBD1 or TRBD2 (5 bases each). Trimming shortened V by 6 bases and J by 4 bases, and 19 bases separated the two germline ends. Germline V lookup: CDR1 MNHNS, CDR2 SASEGT. The CDR3 covers 15 residues.

In regard to this clonotype: At one end the junction does not follow the germline gene, possibly because of a read error. The CDR3 bases are TGTGCCAGCAAGCGGGATGGGGTAGCTAACTATGGTTACACCTTC. Its protein is CASKRDGVANYGYTF. The chain couples TRBV9 to TRBJ1-2; no firm D call. This CDR3 comprises 15 residues. Looked up from germline, CDR1 is SGDLS and CDR2 is YYNGEE.

This chain connects TRBV12-3 or TRBV12-4 to TRBJ1-1; tentatively, D is TRBD1 (5 bases). This CDR3 comprises 13 residues. Trimming shortened V by 2 bases and J by 8 bases, and 12 bases separated the two germline ends. The chain's CDR3 is CASSLSYWGEAFF. The CDR3 DNA follows: TGTGCCAGCAGTTTAAGTTATTGGGGCGAAGCTTTCTTT.

This clonotype was counted ten times or more. The DNA of the CDR3 is TGCGCCAGCAGCTTGGATTGGCGACGTAGCACAGATACGCAGTATTTT. Its protein is CASSLDWRRSTDTQYF. The chain is built from TRBV5-1 and TRBJ2-3, with unresolved D. CDR3 length: 16 residues. With 0 bases removed from V and 0 bases from J, the gap between germline ends came to 11 bases. Germline loops: CDR1 SGHRS, CDR2 YFSETQ.

On this clonotype: The conserved phenylalanine or tryptophan is not found at the CDR3 terminus, so this likely reflects a read error. The V call is TRBV3-1, the J call TRBJ2-7; no reliable D call. V lost 1 base and J 0 bases, leaving 4 bases between the germline ends. The CDR3 runs 13 residues. Germline V gives CDR1 LGHDT, CDR2 YNNKEL (reference sequence). In nucleotides, the CDR3 is TGTGCCAGCAGCCAAGTCGGCTCCTACGAGCAGTACTAC. Translated: CASSQVGSYEQYY.

This clonotype has a count of ten or more. This chain joins TRBV7-2 and TRBJ1-6; D is uncertain. Germline V gene lookup returns CDR1 SGHTA and CDR2 FQGNSA. V was cut by 1 base and J by 1 base, with 8 bases left in between. This CDR3 is 16 amino acids long. The CDR3 here is CASSLDGLSYNSPLHF. CDR3 DNA sequence: TGTGCCAGCAGCTTAGATGGACTTTCCTATAATTCACCCCTCCACTTT.

This chain links TRBV7-3 with TRBJ2-7; D not resolved. The V end was cut by 0 bases, the J end by 2 bases, with 11 bases between. Germline V gene data show CDR1 as SGHTA and CDR2 as FQGTGA. The CDR3 covers 15 residues. The CDR3 nucleotides read TGTGCCAGCAGCTTAACTAACAGACTCCCCTACGAGCAGTACTTC. Translated, it gives CASSLTNRLPYEQYF. Full variable domain (outside the CDR3, taken from reference TRBV7-3 and TRBJ2-7): GAGVSQTPSNKVTEKGKYVELRCDPISGHTALYWYRQSLGQGPEFLIYFQGTGAADDSGLPNDRFFAVRPEGSVSTLKIQRTERGDSAVYLCASSLTNRLPYEQYFGPGTRLTVT.

The chain uses TRBV5-1 and TRBJ1-1, with D unclear. V was clipped by 4 bases and J by 6 bases, with 16 bases between them. The CDR3 has 14 residues. Germline loops: CDR1 SGHRS, CDR2 YFSETQ. CDR3 bases: TGCGCCAGCAGCGCGGACGGCCCCCTCGCTGAAGCTTTCTTT. It codes for CASSADGPLAEAFF.

This clonotype came up many times. The rearrangement joins TRBV6-2 or TRBV6-3 to TRBJ2-5; D might be TRBD1 (7 bases). There are 16 residues in the CDR3. CDR1 MNHEY and CDR2 SVGEGT come from the germline V gene. V was cut by 2 bases and J by 4 bases, with 17 bases left in between. CDR3 DNA: TGTGCCAGCAGTTACCAAGATAGACAGGGAGGAGAGACCCAGTACTTC. This gives the protein CASSYQDRQGGETQYF.

J is TRBJ1-1 and V is TRBV27; D is possibly TRBD1 (6 bases). This CDR3 contains 13 residues. Trimming removed 8 bases from V and 7 bases from J, with 17 bases in between. Germline CDR1 reads MNHEY; CDR2 reads SMNVEV (reference sequence). The CDR3 reads CASRKQGWIEAFF. For the CDR3, the DNA is TGTGCCAGCCGGAAGCAGGGGTGGATTGAAGCTTTCTTT.

This clonotype was found many times. The V call is TRBV2, the J call TRBJ1-5; TRBD1 matches at 8 bases. Germline loops: CDR1 SNHLY, CDR2 FYNNEI. The J segment lost 7 bases and the V segment lost 6 bases, leaving 11 bases of the junction unmatched. This CDR3 comprises 15 residues. CDR3 bases: TGTGCCAGCAGACCCCAGGGGGCAGTTAACCAGCCCCAGCATTTT. Translation: CASRPQGAVNQPQHF.

This clonotype has at least ten counts. V gene TRBV6-1 combines with J gene TRBJ2-7, with D uncertain. This CDR3 region has 15 residues. The V gene's germline CDR1 is MNHNS and CDR2 SASEGT. V lost 1 base and J lost 7, with 17 bases in between. CDR3 loop: CASSEDSAPSTEQYF. The CDR3 region has the DNA TGTGCCAGCAGTGAAGATTCGGCACCTTCTACGGAGCAGTACTTC.

This clonotype showed up just a few times. The chain joins TRBV12-3 or TRBV12-4 to TRBJ2-7; 7 bases are shared with TRBD2. This CDR3 is 15 amino acids long. The J segment lost 4 bases and the V segment lost 6 bases, leaving 12 bases of the junction unmatched. The CDR3 bases are TGTGCCAGCAGCCCCGCACTGGGGGGAGGGTACGAGCAGTACTTC. Protein sequence: CASSPALGGGYEQYF.

This clonotype was counted ten times or more. This chain connects TRBV29-1 to TRBJ1-2; 7 nucleotides agree with TRBD1. The CDR3 length is 13 residues. The J segment lost 4 bases and the V segment lost 5 bases, leaving 7 bases of the junction unmatched. Germline CDR1 is SQVTM and CDR2 is ANQGSEA. CDR3 sequence: CSVYTGQVYGYTF. The CDR3 nucleotides are TGCAGCGTTTACACAGGACAGGTCTATGGCTACACCTTC.

This clonotype has ten or more counts. This chain links TRBV7-8 with TRBJ1-1, with TRBD1 matching over 7 bases. CDR3 length equals 14 residues. Trimming took 3 bases from V and 4 from J; bases not matched to a gene: 5. CDR1 SGHVS and CDR2 FQNEAQ come from the germline V gene. The CDR3 region is CASSFDRAGTEAFF. CDR3 nucleotide sequence: TGTGCCAGCAGCTTCGACAGGGCGGGCACTGAAGCTTTCTTT.

The J gene is TRBJ2-7, the V gene TRBV6-1; D gene uncertain. Germline V gives CDR1 MNHNS, CDR2 SASEGT. The CDR3 covers 14 residues. V lost 6 bases and J 2 bases, leaving 14 bases between the germline ends. The CDR3, as DNA: TGTGCCAGCAGCTGGAGACGGAAAGCCTACGAGCAGTACTTC. Translating it yields CASSWRRKAYEQYF.

This clonotype has a count of ten or more. The CDR3 here is CSARGTRGNQQGTEAFF. The DNA of the CDR3 is TGCAGTGCTAGAGGTACGAGGGGCAACCAACAGGGGACTGAAGCTTTCTTT. This chain connects TRBV20-1 to TRBJ1-1; TRBD1 agrees at 7 bases. CDR3 length equals 17 residues. The junction had 16 bases not matched to a gene; V was cut back by 1 base and J by 5 bases. Germline V CDR1 and CDR2: DFQATT, SNEGSKA (reference sequence).

In this sample, this clonotype turned up many times. J is TRBJ2-7 and V is TRBV28; D gene ambiguous. With 8 bases removed from V and 5 bases from J, the gap between germline ends came to 13 bases. The CDR3 has 12 amino acids. Per germline, CDR1 MDHEN and CDR2 SYDVKM. CDR3 coding DNA: TGTGCCAGCCTCGCATATGGGGACGAGCAGTACTTC. This translates into CASLAYGDEQYF.

This clonotype has ten or more counts. The chain has TRBV12-3 or TRBV12-4 and TRBJ1-1; D is uncertain. V lost 3 bases, J lost 4 bases, and 12 bases lay in between. CDR3 size: 14 residues. The CDR3 protein is CASSLSRKRTEAFF. The CDR3 DNA reads as TGTGCCAGCAGTTTGTCTAGAAAACGCACTGAAGCTTTCTTT.

This chain links TRBV12-3 or TRBV12-4 with TRBJ2-5; 7 bases match TRBD1. There are 14 residues in the CDR3. J was trimmed by 7 bases and V by 3 bases; bases with no gene match: 8. The CDR3 region has the DNA TGTGCCAGCAGTTTCTGGACAGGAGGAGGGACCCAGTACTTC. Residues: CASSFWTGGGTQYF.

The rearrangement joins TRBV19 to TRBJ1-5; D uncertain. Looked up from germline, CDR1 is LNHDA and CDR2 is SQIVND (reference sequence). The CDR3 is 17 residues long. The germline V and J ends were trimmed by 0 bases and 1 base, with 13 bases remaining between them. The CDR3 protein is CASSIDYAVGSNQPQHF. CDR3 bases: TGTGCCAGTAGTATAGATTATGCGGTTGGGAGCAATCAGCCCCAGCATTTT.